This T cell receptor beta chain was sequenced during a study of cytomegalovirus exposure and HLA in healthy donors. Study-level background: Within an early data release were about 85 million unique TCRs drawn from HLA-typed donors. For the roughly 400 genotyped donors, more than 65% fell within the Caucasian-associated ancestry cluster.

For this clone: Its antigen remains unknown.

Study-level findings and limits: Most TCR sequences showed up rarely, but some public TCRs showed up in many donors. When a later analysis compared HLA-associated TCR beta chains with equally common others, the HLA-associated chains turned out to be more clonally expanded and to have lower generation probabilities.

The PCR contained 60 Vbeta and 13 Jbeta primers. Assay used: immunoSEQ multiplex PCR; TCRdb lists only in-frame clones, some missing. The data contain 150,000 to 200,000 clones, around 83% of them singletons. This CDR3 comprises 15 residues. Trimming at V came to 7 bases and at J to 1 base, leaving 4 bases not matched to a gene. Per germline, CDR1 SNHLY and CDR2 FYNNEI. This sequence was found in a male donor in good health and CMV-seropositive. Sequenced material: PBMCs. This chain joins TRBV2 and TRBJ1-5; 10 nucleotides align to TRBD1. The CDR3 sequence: CASTKDRGSNQPQHF. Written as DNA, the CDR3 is TGTGCCAGCACCAAGGACAGGGGGAGCAATCAGCCCCAGCATTTT.